This passage covers 10 T cell receptor beta chains from one sample sequenced in a study of T-cell memory formation after mild COVID-19 (dated by TCRdb to 2020 to 2022). The receptor library was made with 5' RACE. For sequencing, an Illumina NovaSeq 6000 was employed. TCRdb passed the public sequencing reads through fastp at Q25 and MiXCR, retaining productive beta sequences. Identical CDR3 proteins give one entry, which carries the most common genes and DNA. A total of 350,000 to 500,000 distinct CDR3 sequences appear in this sample, approximately 18% of them only once. The leading ten clones occupy roughly a fifth of the sample. The sequenced material came from PBMCs or a T cell subset sorted from them (not recorded which). The receptors stem from a man between 18 and 29 years old who had mild COVID-19 (a few samples of this study predate the infection). The sample titles of this study are shuffled in the database, so cell type and time point are left out; the donor was told from shared clones.

The CDR3 nucleotides are TGTGCCAGCTCAGAGGGAAGAGAACTATCGGACTACGAGCAGTACTTC. Translated, it gives CASSEGRELSDYEQYF. The chain combines TRBV18 with TRBJ2-7; D is possibly TRBD2 (5 bases). This CDR3 contains 16 residues. From germline, CDR1 is KGHSH and CDR2 LQKENI. V was cut by 5 bases and J by 3 bases, with 20 bases left in between.

This clonotype was found a few times. The gene calls are TRBV6-5 and TRBJ2-3, with D uncertain. Trimming took 4 bases from V and 7 from J, leaving 3 bases between them. The CDR3 extends over 10 amino acids. Germline CDR1 reads MNHEY; CDR2 reads SVGAGI. CDR3 amino acids: CASSSHTQYF. CDR3 DNA: TGTGCCAGCAGTTCCCATACGCAGTATTTT.

In the case of this clonotype: At one boundary the junction diverges from the germline segment, which might be a read error. The CDR3 reads CASSPRGSSQETKYF. CDR3 in DNA: TGTGCCAGCAGCCCCCGGGGGTCCTCGCAAGAGACCAAGTACTTC. The chain links TRBV7-2 to TRBJ2-5, with a weak D call TRBD2 (6 bases). Per germline, CDR1 SGHTA and CDR2 FQGNSA. CDR3 length: 15 amino acids. The full variable domain, in which reference TRBV7-2 and TRBJ2-5 provide the parts outside the CDR3, is GAGVSQSPSNKVTEKGKDVELRCDPISGHTALYWYRQSLGQGLEFLIYFQGNSAPDKSGLPSDRFSAERTGGSVSTLTIQRTQQEDSAVYLCASSPRGSSQETKYFGPGTRLLVL.

This clonotype was recorded many times. The chain carries TRBV18 and TRBJ2-3, with 8 bases identical to TRBD2. This CDR3 region has 14 residues. The junction had 8 bases not matched to a gene; V was cut back by 8 bases and J by 4 bases. CDR1 and CDR2 (germline): KGHSH, LQKENI. The CDR3 loop reads CASSPSGGADTQYF. CDR3 nucleotide sequence: TGTGCCAGCAGCCCAAGCGGGGGTGCAGATACGCAGTATTTT.

The table lists this clonotype with a few counts. The gene calls are TRBV12-3 or TRBV12-4 and TRBJ2-3, with 7 bases identical to TRBD1. CDR3 length: 14 amino acids. The ends lost 2 bases at V and 3 bases at J; junction bases unmatched: 2. The CDR3 reads CASSLTGETDTQYF. CDR3 sequence (DNA): TGTGCCAGCAGTTTAACAGGGGAGACAGATACGCAGTATTTT.

Here the CDR3 DNA reads TGTGCCAGCAGCCAGGGGGCGAGCGAGCAGTACTTC. Translating it yields CASSQGASEQYF. This chain uses TRBV3-1 with TRBJ2-7; weak D call: TRBD1 (6 bases). The length of the CDR3 is 12 residues. Germline loops: CDR1 LGHDT, CDR2 YNNKEL (reference sequence). Trimming removed 3 bases from V and 6 bases from J, with 9 bases in between.

This clonotype turned up a few times. A junction end diverges from the germline sequence, so it may reflect a read error. The chain employs TRBV12-3 or TRBV12-4 and TRBJ2-1; 10 bases match TRBD2. The CDR3 spans 12 residues. The CDR3 DNA reads TGTGCCAGCAATTTACCTAGCGGGGGGCAGTTCTTC. Residues: CASNLPSGGQFF.

In its sample, this clonotype was seen many times. The gene calls are TRBV7-2 and TRBJ2-1; D remains ambiguous. The length of the CDR3 is 14 residues. Trimming shortened V by 3 bases and J by 8 bases, and 14 bases separated the two germline ends. Germline values: CDR1 SGHTA, CDR2 FQGNSA. As DNA, the CDR3 is TGTGCCAGCAGCTTTTGGGGTACGGTGCATGAGCAGTTCTTC. It specifies CASSFWGTVHEQFF.

The genes are TRBV7-3 and TRBJ1-1; D remains ambiguous. CDR3 size: 13 residues. CDR1 is SGHTA and CDR2 is FQGTGA in the germline V gene. With 6 bases removed from V and 1 base from J, the gap between germline ends came to 9 bases. The CDR3 spells CASRESGNTEAFF. The CDR3 DNA reads TGTGCCAGCAGGGAAAGTGGGAACACTGAAGCTTTCTTT.

This clonotype was picked up a small number of times. The chain employs TRBV6-2 or TRBV6-3 and TRBJ2-3; 11 nucleotides align to TRBD2. This CDR3 comprises 17 residues. Germline-derived CDR1 and CDR2 are MNHEY and SVGEGT. After removal of 7 bases from V and 2 bases from J, the junction contained 11 bases not matched to a gene. In DNA form, the CDR3 reads TGTGCCAGCACCCCGTACCTAGCGGGGGGTTTCACAGATACGCAGTATTTT. Translated: CASTPYLAGGFTDTQYF.